The 23 T cell receptor beta chains presented below share a single source sample, sequenced in a study of cytomegalovirus exposure and HLA in healthy donors. In the PCR, 60 Vbeta and 13 Jbeta primers were used. Libraries were prepared by immunoSEQ multiplex PCR; TCRdb keeps only in-frame clonotypes and omits some of them. The table lists over 130,000 clones, around 82% of them singletons, with approximately 2.5% in the top ten. Sequenced sample: PBMCs. The receptors were gathered from a man aged 50 to 59 in good health and CMV-seronegative.

The chain uses TRBV5-8 and TRBJ1-2; 7 bases map to TRBD1. The CDR3 has 13 residues. Germline trimming cut 5 bases from V and 8 bases from J; bases unmatched to any gene: 9. Per germline, CDR1 SGHTS and CDR2 YDEGEE. The CDR3 DNA is TGTGCCAGCAGTCTCACAGGGGCGGGCGGCTACACCTTC. The encoded protein is CASSLTGAGGYTF.

This chain uses TRBV2 with TRBJ2-5, with D possibly TRBD1 on 5 matching bases. V lost 4 bases and J 4 bases, leaving 13 bases between the germline ends. Per germline, CDR1 SNHLY and CDR2 FYNNEI. The CDR3 has 14 residues. This CDR3 reads CASSGGREGETQYF. In DNA, the CDR3 is TGTGCCAGCAGTGGGGGCAGGGAAGGAGAGACCCAGTACTTC.

The chain employs TRBV27 and TRBJ1-1; D unclear. V shed 5 bases and J shed 3 bases, with 10 bases lying between them. The CDR3 totals 13 residues. Per the germline V gene, CDR1 is MNHEY and CDR2 is SMNVEV (reference sequence). CDR3 DNA sequence: TGTGCCAGCAGTCCTGGGCGGGACACTGAAGCTTTCTTT. Its translation is CASSPGRDTEAFF.

This chain joins TRBV5-1 and TRBJ2-6; 9 bases line up with TRBD2. From germline, CDR1 is SGHRS and CDR2 YFSETQ. The CDR3 has 16 residues. With V trimmed by 0 bases and J by 4 bases, 2 bases remained unmatched. DNA for the CDR3: TGCGCCAGCAGCTTGGGACTAGCGGCCGGGGCCAACGTCCTGACTTTC. Translated, it gives CASSLGLAAGANVLTF.

This chain joins TRBV5-1 and TRBJ2-3; D gene ambiguous. The CDR3 consists of 12 residues. V gave up 5 bases and J gave up 4 bases, with 8 bases separating them. Germline loops: CDR1 SGHRS, CDR2 YFSETQ. The CDR3 DNA is TGCGCCAGCAGATTGCATGCAGATACGCAGTATTTT. Translation: CASRLHADTQYF.

Here the CDR3 reads CASTLAGAYTDTQYF. As DNA, the CDR3 is TGTGCCAGCACCCTAGCGGGGGCCTACACAGATACGCAGTATTTT. The chain joins TRBV27 to TRBJ2-3; 10 bases are a match to TRBD2. This CDR3 has 15 amino acids. Germline V gene sequence: CDR1 MNHEY, CDR2 SMNVEV (reference sequence). Trimming took 7 bases from V and 2 from J; bases not matched to a gene: 6.

The genes are TRBV6-4 and TRBJ2-1; 13 nucleotides align to TRBD2. The junction had 3 bases not matched to a gene; V was cut back by 4 bases and J by 6 bases. This CDR3 is built from 15 residues. Germline CDR1 is MRHNA and CDR2 is SNTAGT. This CDR3 reads CASSAGLAGINEQFF. For the CDR3, the DNA is TGTGCCAGCAGTGCGGGACTAGCGGGAATCAATGAGCAGTTCTTC.

The J gene is TRBJ2-1, the V gene TRBV27; possible D gene TRBD1, 6 bases. The germline V gene has CDR1 MNHEY and CDR2 SMNVEV (reference sequence). The CDR3 contains 14 residues. Trimming pared 4 bases from V and 6 bases from J, leaving 13 bases between. The CDR3 DNA reads as TGTGCCAGCAGTTCAGGAACAGGGTTCAATGAGCAGTTCTTC. It yields the protein CASSSGTGFNEQFF.

This rearrangement joins TRBV10-3 to TRBJ2-5; D is possibly TRBD1 (5 bases). Trimming left V 2 bases short and J 4 bases short, with 11 bases between. CDR3 length equals 14 residues. Germline lookup yields CDR1 ENHRY and CDR2 SYGVKD. This CDR3 reads CAISEEGVRETQYF. The CDR3 coding sequence is TGTGCCATCAGTGAGGAAGGGGTCAGAGAGACCCAGTACTTC.

The chain is built from TRBV30 and TRBJ1-1; D is perhaps TRBD1 (6 bases). The CDR3 runs 18 residues. Per germline, CDR1 GTSNPN and CDR2 SVGIG (reference sequence). V gave up 1 base and J gave up 3 bases, with 24 bases separating them. The CDR3 DNA reads as TGTGCCTGGAGTGCGATACAGGGTTTCGCCTTCTGGGACACTGAAGCTTTCTTT. Translating it yields CAWSAIQGFAFWDTEAFF.

The chain carries TRBV27 and TRBJ2-5; no reliable D call. Germline V gene data show CDR1 as MNHEY and CDR2 as SMNVEV (reference sequence). There are 13 residues in the CDR3. The V end lost 3 bases, the J end lost 2 bases, and 7 bases lay between the germline ends. The CDR3 loop is CASSLGRQETQYF. CDR3 in DNA: TGTGCCAGCAGTTTGGGCCGACAAGAGACCCAGTACTTC.

This sequence joins TRBV5-6 and TRBJ1-1; D is uncertain. Trimming left V 0 bases short and J 4 bases short, with 16 bases between. The CDR3 totals 16 residues. The V gene's germline CDR1 is SGHDT and CDR2 YYEEEE. This CDR3 reads CASSLGVKLTGTEAFF. The CDR3 DNA reads TGTGCCAGCAGCTTGGGGGTAAAGCTGACGGGCACTGAAGCTTTCTTT.

The chain employs TRBV30 and TRBJ1-5; tentatively, D is TRBD1 (5 bases). Deletions cut 2 bases from V and 3 bases from J, with 17 bases between. Germline-derived CDR1 and CDR2 are GTSNPN and SVGIG (reference sequence). The CDR3 spans 16 residues. CDR3 sequence (DNA): TGTGCCTGGAGTCCGACTGACAGTCCCGTCAATCAGCCCCAGCATTTT. It yields the protein CAWSPTDSPVNQPQHF.

This chain links TRBV5-1 with TRBJ1-1; D ambiguous. Looked up from germline, CDR1 is SGHRS and CDR2 is YFSETQ. This CDR3 contains 14 residues. Trimming pared 0 bases from V and 4 bases from J, leaving 10 bases between. The CDR3 is CASSLAGSATEAFF. CDR3 nucleotides: TGCGCCAGCAGCTTGGCGGGTTCGGCCACTGAAGCTTTCTTT.

CDR3 nucleotides: TGTGCCAGCAGCGTAGGGACTAGCGGGACTGACATTCAGTACTTC. As protein: CASSVGTSGTDIQYF. The gene calls are TRBV9 and TRBJ2-4; 12 nucleotides line up with TRBD2. The CDR3 length is 15 residues. J was trimmed by 8 bases and V by 0 bases; bases with no gene match: 3. CDR1 is SGDLS, CDR2 YYNGEE, per germline.

This chain joins TRBV9 and TRBJ2-7; D might be TRBD1 (6 bases). Between the trimmed V and J ends, which lost 3 bases and 6 bases, there was a span of 16 bases. The CDR3 runs to 14 residues. In germline, CDR1 is SGDLS, CDR2 YYNGEE. The CDR3: CASSATGQWSEQYF. CDR3 DNA sequence: TGTGCCAGCAGCGCGACAGGACAGTGGAGCGAGCAGTACTTC.

The chain links TRBV27 to TRBJ2-7; 14 bases align to TRBD2. CDR1 and CDR2 from the germline V gene are MNHEY and SMNVEV (reference sequence). This CDR3 is built from 16 residues. Germline trimming cut 5 bases from V and 3 bases from J; bases unmatched to any gene: 6. CDR3 amino acids: CASSARLAGGIYEQYF. As DNA, the CDR3 is TGTGCCAGCAGTGCACGACTAGCGGGAGGGATCTACGAGCAGTACTTC.

Note on this clone: Other DNA sequences in the same sample also yield this CDR3. The rearrangement uses TRBV5-1 and TRBJ1-2, with 8 bases aligning to TRBD1. Unmatched junction bases numbered 2, after V lost 0 bases and J lost 4 bases. CDR1 SGHRS and CDR2 YFSETQ come from the germline V gene. CDR3 size: 14 residues. Written as DNA, the CDR3 is TGCGCCAGCAGCTTGGGACAGGGGTCCTATGGCTACACCTTC. Translation: CASSLGQGSYGYTF.

The chain links TRBV7-2 to TRBJ1-2; 7 bases match TRBD1. The V gene end was trimmed by 3 bases and the J gene end by 6 bases; junction bases not matched to a gene: 1. Germline V gives CDR1 SGHTA, CDR2 FQGNSA. The CDR3 is 12 residues long. CDR3 amino acids: CASSFDRDGYTF. CDR3 sequence (DNA): TGTGCCAGCAGCTTCGACAGGGATGGCTACACCTTC.

This sequence joins TRBV29-1 and TRBJ2-3, with 10 bases that match TRBD2. The CDR3 contains 19 residues. Losses at the gene ends were 3 bases for V and 3 bases for J; bases not matched to a gene: 18. The germline V gene encodes CDR1 SQVTM and CDR2 ANQGSEA. The CDR3 loop reads CSVEGAWTSGVGGTDTQYF. In DNA form, the CDR3 reads TGCAGCGTTGAGGGGGCTTGGACTAGCGGAGTCGGGGGAACAGATACGCAGTATTTT.

Regarding this clone: Other DNA sequences from this sample encode an identical CDR3 as well. The chain's CDR3 is CASSQTGGNQPQHF. CDR3 nucleotide sequence: TGTGCCAGCAGTCAAACAGGGGGCAATCAGCCCCAGCATTTT. The chain carries TRBV2 and TRBJ1-5; 7 nucleotides align to TRBD1. The CDR3 has 14 residues. Per the germline V gene, CDR1 is SNHLY and CDR2 is FYNNEI. Losses at the gene ends were 5 bases for V and 2 bases for J; bases not matched to a gene: 3. The full variable domain, in which reference TRBV2 and TRBJ1-5 provide the parts outside the CDR3, is EPEVTQTPSHQVTQMGQEVILRCVPISNHLYFYWYRQILGQKVEFLVSFYNNEISEKSEIFDDQFSVERPDGSNFTLKIRSTKLEDSAMYFCASSQTGGNQPQHFGDGTRLSIL.

The V and J genes are TRBV2 and TRBJ2-5; TRBD1 aligns across 12 bases. Germline V gene lookup returns CDR1 SNHLY and CDR2 FYNNEI. The ends lost 0 bases at V and 5 bases at J; junction bases unmatched: 4. The CDR3 consists of 16 residues. Here the CDR3 DNA reads TGTGCCAGCAGTGAAGCAGGGACAGGGGGCGGGGAGACCCAGTACTTC. As protein: CASSEAGTGGGETQYF.

This clone has more than one count but fewer than ten. This sequence joins TRBV5-4 and TRBJ2-7; D is possibly TRBD1 (6 bases). The CDR3 runs 12 residues. The V gene lost 4 bases and the J gene lost 7 bases, with 12 bases spanning the gap. Looked up from germline, CDR1 is SGHNT and CDR2 is YYREEE (reference sequence). The CDR3 nucleotides read TGTGCCAGCAGCACGCACAGGGCAGAGCAGTACTTC. Its translation: CASSTHRAEQYF.